Below, 16 T cell receptor beta chains from the same sample are listed, as sequenced in a study of blood T cell repertoires in COVID-19. The repertoire was sequenced with immunoSEQ multiplex PCR; TCRdb's copy has only in-frame clones and lacks some. The data show around 60,000 clones, about 90% seen once. Sequencing was carried out using peripheral blood. These receptors originate from a man in his fifties or sixties with acute or convalescent COVID-19.

The V gene is TRBV21-1, the J gene TRBJ1-5. TRBV21-1 is designated a pseudogene. The CDR3 has 16 residues. The CDR3 DNA reads TGTGCCAGCAGCAAAGGTTCCGGCGGCAGCAATCAGCCCCAGCATTTT. Its translation is CASSKGSGGSNQPQHF.

This sequence joins TRBV4-2 and TRBJ1-2; 10 bases align to TRBD1. CDR1 and CDR2 from the germline V gene are LGHNA and YNFKEQ. J was trimmed by 8 bases and V by 0 bases; bases with no gene match: 9. This CDR3 spans 16 amino acids. CDR3 bases: TGTGCCAGCAGCCAAGAGGGGACAGGGGAGTTTCGCGGCTACACCTTC. Its translation: CASSQEGTGEFRGYTF.

The rearrangement links TRBV6-6 to TRBJ2-4; the D is unclear. CDR1 and CDR2 (germline): MNHNY, SVGAGI (reference sequence). V lost 6 bases and J 2 bases, leaving 5 bases between the germline ends. The CDR3 covers 12 residues. The CDR3 is CASSRPKNIQYF. The CDR3 region has the DNA TGTGCCAGCAGCCGTCCCAAAAACATTCAGTACTTC.

The chain combines TRBV19 with TRBJ1-5; 9 bases line up with TRBD1. CDR1 and CDR2 (germline): LNHDA, SQIVND (reference sequence). The CDR3 is made up of 15 amino acids. V lost 3 bases and J lost 8; bases outside the gene matches: 8. The CDR3 DNA sequence: TGTGCCAGTAGTATCCAGACAGGGGGTCCTGAGCCCCAGCATTTT. This encodes CASSIQTGGPEPQHF.

The CDR3 bases are TGTGCCAGCAGTACCCCGGGACTAGCGGGACAAGAGACCCAGTACTTC. Protein product: CASSTPGLAGQETQYF. J is TRBJ2-5 and V is TRBV6-2 or TRBV6-3, with 13 positions matching TRBD2. Trimming at V came to 5 bases and at J to 2 bases, leaving 5 bases not matched to a gene. The germline V gene has CDR1 MNHEY and CDR2 SVGEGT. The CDR3 is made up of 16 amino acids.

V is TRBV5-1 and J is TRBJ2-5; 7 bases match TRBD1. J gave up 4 bases and V 4 bases, and 7 bases lay outside the gene matches. Germline lookup yields CDR1 SGHRS and CDR2 YFSETQ. This CDR3 has 14 residues. CDR3 bases: TGCGCCAGCAGCCAAGACAGGGCTCGAGAGACCCAGTACTTC. Amino acid sequence: CASSQDRARETQYF.

This clone was seen once. The V gene is TRBV9, the J gene TRBJ1-1; the D gene is possibly TRBD1 (5 bases). Trimming left V 4 bases short and J 2 bases short, with 15 bases between. Germline assignment: CDR1 SGDLS and CDR2 YYNGEE. The CDR3 loop spans 15 amino acids. This CDR3 reads CASSTPSGTNTEAFF. The DNA of the CDR3 is TGTGCCAGCAGCACCCCGAGCGGGACTAACACTGAAGCTTTCTTT.

The table lists this clone with a few counts. This chain joins TRBV6-2 or TRBV6-3 and TRBJ2-5, with D possibly TRBD1 on 5 matching bases. The V gene lost 2 bases and the J gene lost 1 base, with 8 bases spanning the gap. Germline CDR1 and CDR2: MNHEY and SVGEGT. CDR3 length equals 14 residues. The chain's CDR3 is CASSYSRAQETQYF. The CDR3, as DNA: TGTGCCAGCAGTTACAGCAGGGCCCAAGAGACCCAGTACTTC.

The rearrangement joins TRBV4-1 to TRBJ1-6; 8 positions agree with TRBD1. This CDR3 is 16 amino acids long. V gave up 4 bases and J gave up 8 bases; unmatched junction bases: 10. Germline CDR1 MGHRA, CDR2 YSYEKL. CDR3 sequence: CASSLGQGIKDSPLHF. CDR3 DNA: TGCGCCAGCAGCCTAGGACAGGGTATCAAGGATTCACCCCTCCACTTT.

This chain links TRBV7-6 with TRBJ2-1, with TRBD1 matching 8 bases. The length of the CDR3 is 14 residues. V shed 2 bases and J 5 bases; nucleotides not matched to a gene: 2. The germline V gene has CDR1 SGHVS and CDR2 FNYEAQ. The DNA for the CDR3 is TGTGCCAGCAGCTTAAGGGACAGGAACAATGAGCAGTTCTTC. Protein: CASSLRDRNNEQFF.

The J gene is TRBJ2-5, the V gene TRBV5-4, with D maybe TRBD1 (5 bases). CDR3 length equals 14 residues. The V and J ends lost 1 base and 5 bases respectively, with 12 bases between them. Germline V gene sequence: CDR1 SGHNT, CDR2 YYREEE (reference sequence). CDR3 in amino acids: CASSLTGPRETQYF. The CDR3 DNA sequence: TGTGCCAGCAGCTTGACAGGCCCAAGGGAGACCCAGTACTTC.

The chain uses TRBV28 and TRBJ1-2; D is ambiguous. The V end was cut by 6 bases, the J end by 4 bases, with 12 bases between. The CDR3 contains 13 residues. Germline V gene lookup returns CDR1 MDHEN and CDR2 SYDVKM. The CDR3 coding sequence is TGTGCCAGCAGCCCGCAGGTGCTCTATGGCTACACCTTC. Protein sequence: CASSPQVLYGYTF.

The chain carries TRBV28 and TRBJ2-3; 9 bases match TRBD1. The CDR3 has 17 residues. Unmatched junction bases numbered 13, after V lost 5 bases and J lost 4 bases. Germline V gene lookup returns CDR1 MDHEN and CDR2 SYDVKM. The CDR3 loop reads CASSTYVPGQGADTQYF. CDR3 coding DNA: TGTGCCAGCAGTACCTACGTCCCGGGACAGGGTGCAGATACGCAGTATTTT.

The rearrangement links TRBV7-9 to TRBJ1-1, with a weak D call TRBD1 (6 bases). The CDR3 has 14 amino acids. Trimming cost V 4 bases and J 0 bases, with 9 bases left between them. Germline V CDR1 and CDR2: SEHNR, FQNEAQ (reference sequence). The CDR3: CASSSRDMNTEAFF. In DNA form, the CDR3 reads TGTGCCAGCAGCTCTCGGGACATGAACACTGAAGCTTTCTTT. Based on the CDR3 plus reference TRBV7-9 and TRBJ1-1, the full variable domain is DTGVSQNPRHKITKRGQNVTFRCDPISEHNRLYWYRQTLGQGPEFLTYFQNEAQLEKSRLLSDRFSAERPKGSFSTLEIQRTEQGDSAMYLCASSSRDMNTEAFFGQGTRLTVV.

This clone was picked up one time. The chain joins TRBV28 to TRBJ2-7; 8 nucleotides agree with TRBD1. Germline V gives CDR1 MDHEN, CDR2 SYDVKM. The length of the CDR3 is 13 residues. The V segment lost 3 bases and the J segment 5 bases; nucleotides outside the gene matches: 3. CDR3 DNA: TGTGCCAGCAGTTTCAACAGGGGGGACGAGCAGTACTTC. Its translation is CASSFNRGDEQYF. Combining the CDR3 with reference TRBV28 and TRBJ2-7 gives the whole variable domain DVKVTQSSRYLVKRTGEKVFLECVQDMDHENMFWYRQDPGLGLRLIYFSYDVKMKEKGDIPEGYSVSREKKERFSLILESASTNQTSMYLCASSFNRGDEQYFGPGTRLTVT.

The chain recombines TRBV4-1 with TRBJ2-7; maybe TRBD2 (6 bases). The CDR3 contains 15 residues. Germline V gene data show CDR1 as MGHRA and CDR2 as YSYEKL. V was pared by 1 base and J by 4 bases, with 14 bases between. CDR3 in DNA: TGCGCCAGCAGCCAAGGAGGATCAGGGAGGTACGAGCAGTACTTC. It codes for CASSQGGSGRYEQYF.